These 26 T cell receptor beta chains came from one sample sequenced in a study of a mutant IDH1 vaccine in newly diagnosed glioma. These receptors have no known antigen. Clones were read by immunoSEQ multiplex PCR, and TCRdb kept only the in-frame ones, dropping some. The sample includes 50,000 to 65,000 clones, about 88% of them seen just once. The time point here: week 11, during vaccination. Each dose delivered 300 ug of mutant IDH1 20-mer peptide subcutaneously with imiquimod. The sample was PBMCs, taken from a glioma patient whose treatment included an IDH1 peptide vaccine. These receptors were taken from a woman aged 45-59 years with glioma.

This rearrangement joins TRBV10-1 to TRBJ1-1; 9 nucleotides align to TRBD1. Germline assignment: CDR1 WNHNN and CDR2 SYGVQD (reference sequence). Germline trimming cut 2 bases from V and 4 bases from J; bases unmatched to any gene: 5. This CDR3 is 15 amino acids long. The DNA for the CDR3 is TGCGCCAGCAGTGAGACCGGGACAGGGATCACTGAAGCTTTCTTT. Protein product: CASSETGTGITEAFF.

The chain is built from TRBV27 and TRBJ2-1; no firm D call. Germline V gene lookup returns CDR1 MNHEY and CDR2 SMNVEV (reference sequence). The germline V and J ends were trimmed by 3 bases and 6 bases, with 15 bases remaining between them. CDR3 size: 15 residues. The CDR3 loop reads CASSFDGSDGNEQFF. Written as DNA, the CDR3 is TGTGCCAGCAGTTTCGACGGATCGGATGGCAATGAGCAGTTCTTC.

The CDR3 DNA sequence: TGCGCCAGCAGCCTAGCGGGGGGGCGGACCGGGGAGCTGTTTTTT. Its protein is CASSLAGGRTGELFF. This chain connects TRBV4-1 to TRBJ2-2, with 11 bases matching TRBD2. From germline, CDR1 is MGHRA and CDR2 YSYEKL. This CDR3 comprises 15 residues. V was clipped by 4 bases and J by 5 bases; unmatched bases: 3.

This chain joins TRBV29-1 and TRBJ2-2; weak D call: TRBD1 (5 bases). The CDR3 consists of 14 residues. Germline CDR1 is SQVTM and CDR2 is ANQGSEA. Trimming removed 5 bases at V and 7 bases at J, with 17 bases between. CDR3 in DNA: TGCAGCGTTTCAGGGTCAGTGGTAGTCGGGGAGCTGTTTTTT. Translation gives CSVSGSVVVGELFF.

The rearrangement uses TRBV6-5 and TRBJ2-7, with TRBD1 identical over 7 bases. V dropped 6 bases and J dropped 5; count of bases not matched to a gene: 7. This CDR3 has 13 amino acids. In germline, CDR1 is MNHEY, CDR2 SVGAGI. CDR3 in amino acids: CASRNNRGNEQYF. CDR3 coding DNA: TGTGCCAGCAGGAACAACAGGGGCAACGAGCAGTACTTC.

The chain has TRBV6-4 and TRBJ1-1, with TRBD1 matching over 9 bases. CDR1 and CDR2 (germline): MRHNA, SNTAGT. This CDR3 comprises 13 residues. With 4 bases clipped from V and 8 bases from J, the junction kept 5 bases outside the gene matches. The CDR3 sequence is CASSGQTGGEAFF. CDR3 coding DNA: TGTGCCAGCAGTGGCCAGACAGGGGGGGAAGCTTTCTTT.

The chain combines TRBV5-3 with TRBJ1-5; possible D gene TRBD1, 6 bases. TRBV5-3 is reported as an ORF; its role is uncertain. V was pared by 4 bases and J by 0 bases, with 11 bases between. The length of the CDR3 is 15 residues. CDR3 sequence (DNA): TGTGCCAGAAGCCTCGGGACAACTAGCAATCAGCCCCAGCATTTT. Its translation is CARSLGTTSNQPQHF.

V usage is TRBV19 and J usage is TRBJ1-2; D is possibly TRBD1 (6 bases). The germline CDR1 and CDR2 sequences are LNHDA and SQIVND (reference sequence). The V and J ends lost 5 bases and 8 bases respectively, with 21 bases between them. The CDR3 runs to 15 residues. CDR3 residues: CASSVRTALDYGYTF. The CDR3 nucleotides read TGTGCCAGTAGTGTACGGACAGCCTTGGATTACGGCTACACCTTC.

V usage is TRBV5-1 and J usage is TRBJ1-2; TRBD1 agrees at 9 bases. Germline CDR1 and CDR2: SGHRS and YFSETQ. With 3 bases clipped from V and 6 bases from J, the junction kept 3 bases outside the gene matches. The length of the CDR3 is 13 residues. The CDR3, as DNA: TGCGCCAGCAGCTGGGGACAGGGTGATGGCTACACCTTC. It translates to CASSWGQGDGYTF.

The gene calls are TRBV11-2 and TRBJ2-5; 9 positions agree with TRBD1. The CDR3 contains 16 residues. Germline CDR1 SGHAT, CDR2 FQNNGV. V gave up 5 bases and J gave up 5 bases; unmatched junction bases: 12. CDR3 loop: CASSLDRGGSAETQYF. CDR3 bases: TGTGCCAGCAGCCTTGACAGGGGGGGCTCCGCTGAGACCCAGTACTTC.

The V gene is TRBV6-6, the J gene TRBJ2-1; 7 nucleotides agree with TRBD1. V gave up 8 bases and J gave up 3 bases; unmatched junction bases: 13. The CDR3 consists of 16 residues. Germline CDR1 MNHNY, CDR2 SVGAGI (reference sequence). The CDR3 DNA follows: TGTGCCAGCCAACTTTACCCCGGGACAGTCTACAATGAGCAGTTCTTC. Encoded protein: CASQLYPGTVYNEQFF.

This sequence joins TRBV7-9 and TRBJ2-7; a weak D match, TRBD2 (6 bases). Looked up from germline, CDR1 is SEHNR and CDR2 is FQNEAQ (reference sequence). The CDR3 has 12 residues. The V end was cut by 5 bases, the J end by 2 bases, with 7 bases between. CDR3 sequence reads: CASSTSPYEQYF. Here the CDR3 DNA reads TGTGCCAGCAGCACTAGCCCCTACGAGCAGTACTTC.

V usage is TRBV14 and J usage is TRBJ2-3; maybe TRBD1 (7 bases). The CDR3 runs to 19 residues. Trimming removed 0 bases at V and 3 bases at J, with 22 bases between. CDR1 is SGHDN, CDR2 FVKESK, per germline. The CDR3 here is CASSQDRRWNPGGTDTQYF. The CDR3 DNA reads TGTGCCAGCAGCCAAGATCGGAGGTGGAACCCAGGGGGGACAGATACGCAGTATTTT.

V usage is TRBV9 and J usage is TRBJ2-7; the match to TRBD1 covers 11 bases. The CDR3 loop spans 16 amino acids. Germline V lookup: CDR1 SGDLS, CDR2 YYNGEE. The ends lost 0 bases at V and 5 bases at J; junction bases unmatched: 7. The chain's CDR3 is CASSVGGGQGGHEQYF. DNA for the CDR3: TGTGCCAGCAGCGTAGGGGGGGGACAGGGGGGACACGAGCAGTACTTC. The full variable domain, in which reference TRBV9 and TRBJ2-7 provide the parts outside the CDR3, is DSGVTQTPKHLITATGQRVTLRCSPRSGDLSVYWYQQSLDQGLQFLIQYYNGEERAKGNILERFSAQQFPDLHSELNLSSLELGDSALYFCASSVGGGQGGHEQYFGPGTRLTVT.

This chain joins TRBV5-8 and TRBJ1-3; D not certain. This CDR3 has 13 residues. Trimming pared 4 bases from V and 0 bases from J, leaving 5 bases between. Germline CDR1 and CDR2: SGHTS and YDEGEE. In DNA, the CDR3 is TGTGCCAGCAGCCATTACTCTGGAAACACCATATATTTT. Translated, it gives CASSHYSGNTIYF.

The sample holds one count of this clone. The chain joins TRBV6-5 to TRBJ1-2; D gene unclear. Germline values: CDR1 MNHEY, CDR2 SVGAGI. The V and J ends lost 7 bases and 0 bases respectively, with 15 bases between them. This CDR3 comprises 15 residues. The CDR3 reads CASTPSLVANYGYTF. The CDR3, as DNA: TGTGCCAGCACCCCCAGTCTTGTAGCTAACTATGGCTACACCTTC.

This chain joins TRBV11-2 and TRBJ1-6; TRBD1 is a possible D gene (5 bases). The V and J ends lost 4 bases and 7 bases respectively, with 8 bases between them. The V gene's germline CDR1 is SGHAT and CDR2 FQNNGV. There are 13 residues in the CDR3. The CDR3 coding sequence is TGTGCCAGCAGCTGGGGCCCAAATTCACCCCTCCACTTT. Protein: CASSWGPNSPLHF.

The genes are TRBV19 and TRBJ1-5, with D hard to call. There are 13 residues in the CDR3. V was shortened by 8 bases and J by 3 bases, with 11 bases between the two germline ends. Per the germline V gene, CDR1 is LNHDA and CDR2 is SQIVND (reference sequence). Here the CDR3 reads CASGRAANQPQHF. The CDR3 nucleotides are TGTGCCAGTGGCCGGGCTGCCAATCAGCCCCAGCATTTT.

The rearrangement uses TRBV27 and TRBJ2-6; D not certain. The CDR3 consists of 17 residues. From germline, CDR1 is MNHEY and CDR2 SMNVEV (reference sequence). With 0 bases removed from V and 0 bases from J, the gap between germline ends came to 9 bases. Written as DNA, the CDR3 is TGTGCCAGCAGTTTATCGGCCCTGCGCTCTGGGGCCAACGTCCTGACTTTC. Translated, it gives CASSLSALRSGANVLTF.

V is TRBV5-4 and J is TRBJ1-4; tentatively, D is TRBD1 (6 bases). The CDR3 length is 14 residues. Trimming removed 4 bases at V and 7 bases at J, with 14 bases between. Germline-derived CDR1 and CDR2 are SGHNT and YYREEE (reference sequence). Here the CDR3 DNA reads TGTGCCAGCAGCCCACAGGGTTTCGGTGAAAAACTGTTTTTT. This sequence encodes CASSPQGFGEKLFF.

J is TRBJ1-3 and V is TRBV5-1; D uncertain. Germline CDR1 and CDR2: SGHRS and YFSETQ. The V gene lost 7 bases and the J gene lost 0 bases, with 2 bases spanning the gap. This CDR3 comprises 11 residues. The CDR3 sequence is CASHSGNTIYF. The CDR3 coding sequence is TGCGCCAGCCACTCTGGAAACACCATATATTTT.

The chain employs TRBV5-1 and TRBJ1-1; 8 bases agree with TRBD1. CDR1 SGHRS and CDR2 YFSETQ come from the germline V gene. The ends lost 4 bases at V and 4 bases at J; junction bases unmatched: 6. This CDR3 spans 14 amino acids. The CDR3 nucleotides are TGCGCCAGCAGCACGAACAGGGGGGGCACTGAAGCTTTCTTT. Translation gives CASSTNRGGTEAFF. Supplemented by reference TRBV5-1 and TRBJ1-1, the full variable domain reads KAGVTQTPRYLIKTRGQQVTLSCSPISGHRSVSWYQQTPGQGLQFLFEYFSETQRNKGNFPGRFSGRQFSNSRSEMNVSTLELGDSALYLCASSTNRGGTEAFFGQGTRLTVV.

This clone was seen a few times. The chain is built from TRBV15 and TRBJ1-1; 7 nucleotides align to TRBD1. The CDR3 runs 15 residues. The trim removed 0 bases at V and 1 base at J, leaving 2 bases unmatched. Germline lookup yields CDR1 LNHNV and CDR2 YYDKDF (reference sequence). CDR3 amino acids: CATSREKGANTEAFF. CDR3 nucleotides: TGTGCCACCAGCAGAGAAAAGGGGGCGAACACTGAAGCTTTCTTT.

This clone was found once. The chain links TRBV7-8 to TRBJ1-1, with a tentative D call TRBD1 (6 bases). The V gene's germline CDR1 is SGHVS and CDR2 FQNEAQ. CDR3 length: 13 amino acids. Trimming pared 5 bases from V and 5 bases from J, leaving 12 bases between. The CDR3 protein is CASSPGAGTEAFF. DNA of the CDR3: TGTGCCAGCAGCCCAGGGGCGGGGACTGAAGCTTTCTTT.

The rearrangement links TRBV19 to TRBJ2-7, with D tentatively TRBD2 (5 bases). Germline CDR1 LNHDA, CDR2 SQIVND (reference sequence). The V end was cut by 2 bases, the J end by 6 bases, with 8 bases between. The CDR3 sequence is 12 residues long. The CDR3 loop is CASSIFSGEQYF. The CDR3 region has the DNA TGTGCCAGTAGTATATTCAGCGGCGAGCAGTACTTC.

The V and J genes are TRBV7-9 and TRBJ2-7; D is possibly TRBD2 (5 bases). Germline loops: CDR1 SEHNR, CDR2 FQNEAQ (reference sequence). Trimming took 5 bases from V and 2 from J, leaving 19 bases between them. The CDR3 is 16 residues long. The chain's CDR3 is CASSPGLPLGAYEQYF. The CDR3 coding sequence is TGTGCCAGCAGCCCAGGACTCCCCCTGGGAGCCTACGAGCAGTACTTC.